Included here is one T cell receptor (beta chain) sequence, with context. This CDR3 is built from 16 residues. V dropped 4 bases and J dropped 4 bases, with 20 bases sitting between them. Germline-derived CDR1 and CDR2 are MGHDK and SYGVNS. The data were produced by immunoSEQ multiplex PCR, yet TCRdb's version contains in-frame clones alone and is incomplete. This sample carries hundreds of thousands of clones, 88% of them seen once, and the ten largest clones take approximately 8.5%. This specimen belongs to a study of blood T cell repertoires in COVID-19. This TCR was sampled from a young man with active or convalescent COVID-19. This chain connects TRBV25-1 to TRBJ2-7, with D perhaps TRBD2 (6 bases). The sequencing input was peripheral blood. CDR3 amino acids: CASSGAFEGGGYEQYF. The CDR3 nucleotides read TGTGCCAGCAGTGGGGCGTTTGAAGGAGGAGGGTACGAGCAGTACTTC.